These T cell receptor beta chains were read from a single sample in a study of blood T cells in healthy people across ages. TCRdb re-called the 5' RACE reads through MiXCR, storing one row per CDR3 protein. The table lists fewer than 800,000 distinct CDR3 sequences, just under 25% of them singletons. Another study also made use of these data, one on T cells of mothers and their children.

Material for sequencing was blood. Receptors were obtained from a boy younger than 18 in good health. CDR3s include the opening cysteine and the closing phenylalanine or tryptophan. The D gene is left open where the match is weak. Expanded clones get a size class; other rows say once, few or many, or leave the size out.

TRBV7-3	few	TRBJ2-1	TRBD2	TGTGCCAGCAGCTGGACTAGCGGGGTCAATGAGCAGTTCTTC	CASSWTSGVNEQFF
TRBV10-3	once	TRBJ2-1	TRBD1	TGTGCCATCAGTGAGAATCCGGGACAGGCCTACAATGAGCAGTTCTTC	CAISENPGQAYNEQFF
TRBV6-1	NA	TRBJ2-6	TRBD2	TGTGCCAGCAAGACGGGACTAGCGGGAACAGGGGCCAACGTCCTGACTTTC	CASKTGLAGTGANVLTF
TRBV3-1	few	TRBJ1-1	NA	TGTGCCAGCAGCCAAGTGACGGTCAGTGAAGCTTTCTTT	CASSQVTVSEAFF
TRBV7-8	few	TRBJ2-1	TRBD1	TGTGCCAGCAGCTCCCGGGACAGGGGGCTACGAGGGGACTTC	CASSSRDRGLRGDF
TRBV13	NA	TRBJ2-4	TRBD2	TGTGCCAGCAGCCGACTTAGCGGGACTGGAAACATTCAGTACTTC	CASSRLSGTGNIQYF
TRBV4-3	few	TRBJ2-5	NA	TGCGCCAGCAGCCTTCCTCTCGGGGTCACCCAAGAGACCCAGTACTTC	CASSLPLGVTQETQYF
TRBV27	NA	TRBJ2-5	NA	TGTGCCAGCAGGAGAATTGACAGTAGCGAGACCCAGTACTTC	CASRRIDSSETQYF
TRBV5-6	few	TRBJ2-7	NA	TGTGCCAGCAGCCTGACACCTCAAAGTTACGAGCAGTACTTC	CASSLTPQSYEQYF
TRBV28	few	TRBJ2-7	TRBD2	TGTGCCAGCAGTTTATCGGGACTAGCGGGGGATGAGCAGTACTTC	CASSLSGLAGDEQYF
TRBV21-1	few	TRBJ1-2	NA	TGTGCCAGCGTCAAAGGTAGCAACTATGGCTACACCTTC	CASVKGSNYGYTF
TRBV4-1	NA	TRBJ2-7	NA	TGCGCCAGCAGCCAGGCCCAAACAGATTACGAGCAGTACTTC	CASSQAQTDYEQYF
TRBV28	many	TRBJ2-7	NA	TGTGCCAGCAGCCATAGGGGTTACGAGCAGTACTTC	CASSHRGYEQYF
TRBV6-1	few	TRBJ2-1	NA	TGTGCCAGTGGGGAGTACGGCTCCTACAATGAGCAGTTCTTC	CASGEYGSYNEQFF
TRBV5-1	NA	TRBJ2-3	TRBD2	TGCGCCAGCAGCCCAACAAAACTAGCGGGAGCTGTTGATACGCAGTATTTT	CASSPTKLAGAVDTQYF
TRBV7-2	NA	TRBJ2-7	NA	TGTGCCAGCAGCTTAAACCCGTTCTACGAGCAGTACTTC	CASSLNPFYEQYF
TRBV5-6	few	TRBJ2-7	NA	TGTGCCAGCAGCTTGGGGACTCTCGAGCAGTACTTC	CASSLGTLEQYF
TRBV28	NA	TRBJ2-1	NA	TGTGCCAGCAGTCTCCCCTCGGGACTCCCGTCGAGGGAGCAGTTCTTC	CASSLPSGLPSREQFF
TRBV5-1	NA	TRBJ2-3	NA	TGCGCCAGCAGCCTCAACCGGGGAACCAGAGATACGCAGTATTTT	CASSLNRGTRDTQYF
TRBV13	few	TRBJ2-1	TRBD1	TGTGCCAGCAGCTTGGGGACAGTAACTTACAATGAGCAGTTCTTC	CASSLGTVTYNEQFF
TRBV4-1	few	TRBJ2-1	TRBD2	TGCGCCAGCAGCCAAGATTCTACGCGGGAGTCCTACAATGAGCAGTTCTTC	CASSQDSTRESYNEQFF
TRBV6-2/TRBV6-3	NA	TRBJ2-7	NA	TGTGCCAGCAGTTACGGACAGCCAGTCCACGAGCAGTACTTC	CASSYGQPVHEQYF
TRBV4-1	NA	TRBJ2-5	TRBD2	TGCGCCAGCAGCCACGGTAGCGGGAGCGGTGAGACCCAGTACTTC	CASSHGSGSGETQYF
TRBV10-3	NA	TRBJ2-1	NA	TGTGCCATCAGTGACTCGGGAGCCTACAATGAGCAGTTCTTC	CAISDSGAYNEQFF
TRBV28	NA	TRBJ2-5	TRBD2	TGTGCCAGCAGTTTAACGCCCCGGACTTGGACTAGACAAGAGACCCAGTACTTC	CASSLTPRTWTRQETQYF
TRBV2	few	TRBJ1-1	NA	TGTGCCAGCAGTGAGAGCCACAACACTGAAGCTTTCTTT	CASSESHNTEAFF
TRBV29-1	few	TRBJ2-1	NA	TGCAGCGGATCTACCGACAGGTTTATCAATGAGCAGTTCTTC	CSGSTDRFINEQFF
TRBV28	NA	TRBJ2-5	NA	TGTGCCAGCAGTTTTGCCCGACTGGCCGGAGGGGGGACCCAGTACTTC	CASSFARLAGGGTQYF
TRBV29-1	many	TRBJ2-1	NA	TGCAGCGGACAGGTGGGGGGCTTTGGAAACAATGAGCAGTTCTTC	CSGQVGGFGNNEQFF
TRBV29-1	NA	TRBJ2-7	TRBD1	TGCAGCGTGGACAGGGGTGAAGACGAGCAGTACTTC	CSVDRGEDEQYF
TRBV5-6	NA	TRBJ2-5	NA	TGTGCCAGCAGCTATCCTAGGACGGGGCAAGAGACCCAGTACTTC	CASSYPRTGQETQYF
TRBV4-1	NA	TRBJ2-1	TRBD1	TGCGCCAGCAGACAGACAGGGAACAATGAGCAGTTCTTC	CASRQTGNNEQFF
TRBV6-2/TRBV6-3	NA	TRBJ2-5	TRBD1	TGTGCCAGCAGTTACAACAGGGGAGAGACCCAGTACTTC	CASSYNRGETQYF
TRBV7-9	few	TRBJ1-6	NA	TGTGCCAGCAAGGAGGTGCGAGATAATTCACCCCTCCACTTT	CASKEVRDNSPLHF
TRBV6-2/TRBV6-3	once	TRBJ2-4	NA	TGTGCCAGCAGTTACGACACGACCCTAGCCAAAAACATTCAGTACTTC	CASSYDTTLAKNIQYF
TRBV5-1	many	TRBJ2-5	NA	TGCGCCAGCAGCCCCGGGCCCTCACAAGAGACCCAGTACTTC	CASSPGPSQETQYF
TRBV7-2	NA	TRBJ1-1	NA	TGTGCCAGCAGCTTATGGGGGTACACTGAAGCTTTCTTT	CASSLWGYTEAFF
TRBV9	few	TRBJ2-7	NA	TGTGCCAGCAGCGTAACGGGTCTCTCCTACGAGCAGTACTTC	CASSVTGLSYEQYF
TRBV3-1	many	TRBJ2-7	TRBD1	TGTGCCAGCAGCAAAGCCGGGACAGGGGGCTACGAGCAGTACTTC	CASSKAGTGGYEQYF
TRBV21-1	few	TRBJ2-3	NA	TGTGCCAGCAGCAAACTTCTGCCAGATACGCAGTATTTT	CASSKLLPDTQYF
TRBV21-1	NA	TRBJ2-4	NA	TGTGCCAGCAGCAAAGTTAAGGGTTTCATGCCCTTTGTAAAAAACATTCAGTACTTC	CASSKVKGFMPFVKNIQYF
TRBV28	NA	TRBJ1-2	TRBD1	TGTGCCAGCAGGACAGGGAGTACTGGCTACACCTTC	CASRTGSTGYTF
TRBV9	NA	TRBJ2-2	NA	TGTGCCAGCAGCGTATCCCCGGGCCGGAACACCGGGGAGCTGTTTTTT	CASSVSPGRNTGELFF
TRBV5-1	few	TRBJ2-2	TRBD2	TGCGCCAGCACCTCGGTCGGGACTAGCGAAATTAACACCGGGGAGCTGTTTTTT	CASTSVGTSEINTGELFF
TRBV9	few	TRBJ1-4	NA	TGTGCCAGCAGCGTAGGCGGGTATGCAACTAATGAAAAACTGTTTTTT	CASSVGGYATNEKLFF
TRBV6-5	NA	TRBJ1-3	NA	TGTGCCAGCGGCCGAGGGCGTGGAAACACCATATATTTT	CASGRGRGNTIYF
TRBV4-1	few	TRBJ2-1	NA	TGCGCCAGCAGCCAAGATCCCCAGGAGGGCAATGAGCAGTTCTTC	CASSQDPQEGNEQFF
TRBV4-1	few	TRBJ2-7	NA	TGCGCCAGCAGCCCCGGGACCACTCTCGGCTCCTACGAGCAGTACTTC	CASSPGTTLGSYEQYF